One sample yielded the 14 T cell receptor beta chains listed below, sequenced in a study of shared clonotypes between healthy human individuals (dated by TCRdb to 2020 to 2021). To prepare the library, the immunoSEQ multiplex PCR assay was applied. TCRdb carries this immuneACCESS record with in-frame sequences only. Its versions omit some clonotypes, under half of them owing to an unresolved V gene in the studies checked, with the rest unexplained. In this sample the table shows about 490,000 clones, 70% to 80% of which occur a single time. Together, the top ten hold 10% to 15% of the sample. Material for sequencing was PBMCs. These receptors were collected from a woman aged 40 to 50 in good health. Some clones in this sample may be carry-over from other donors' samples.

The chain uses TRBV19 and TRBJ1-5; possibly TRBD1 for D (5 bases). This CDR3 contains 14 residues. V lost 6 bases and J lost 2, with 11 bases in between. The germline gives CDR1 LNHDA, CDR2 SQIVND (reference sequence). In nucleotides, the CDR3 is TGTGCCAGTAGGGGGCAGGCGGGCAATCAGCCCCAGCATTTT. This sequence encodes CASRGQAGNQPQHF.

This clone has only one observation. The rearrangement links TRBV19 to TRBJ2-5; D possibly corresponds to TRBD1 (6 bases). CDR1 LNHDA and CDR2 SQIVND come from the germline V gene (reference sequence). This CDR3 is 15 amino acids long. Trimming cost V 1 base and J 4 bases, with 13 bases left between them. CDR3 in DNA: TGTGCCAGTAGTATAGGAGGGGGAAGTCTAGAGACCCAGTACTTC. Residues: CASSIGGGSLETQYF.

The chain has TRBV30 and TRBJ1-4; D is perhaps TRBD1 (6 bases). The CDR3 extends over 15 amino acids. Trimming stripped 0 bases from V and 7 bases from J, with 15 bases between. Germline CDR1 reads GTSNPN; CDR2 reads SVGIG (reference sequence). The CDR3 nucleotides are TGTGCCTGGAGTGTACTGGGGGGCTTTGGTGAAAAACTGTTTTTT. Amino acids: CAWSVLGGFGEKLFF.

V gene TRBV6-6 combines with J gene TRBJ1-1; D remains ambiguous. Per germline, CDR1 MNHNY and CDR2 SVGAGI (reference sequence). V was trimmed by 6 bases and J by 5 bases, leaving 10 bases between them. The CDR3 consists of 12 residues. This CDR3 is CASSPFGTEAFF. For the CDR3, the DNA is TGTGCCAGCAGCCCCTTTGGGACTGAAGCTTTCTTT.

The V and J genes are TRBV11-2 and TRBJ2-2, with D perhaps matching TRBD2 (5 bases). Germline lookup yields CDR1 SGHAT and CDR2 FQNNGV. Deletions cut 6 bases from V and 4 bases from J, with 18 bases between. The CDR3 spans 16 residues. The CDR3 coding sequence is TGTGCCAGCAGTAGAGAAGTACTAGTATCCACCGGGGAGCTGTTTTTT. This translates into CASSREVLVSTGELFF.

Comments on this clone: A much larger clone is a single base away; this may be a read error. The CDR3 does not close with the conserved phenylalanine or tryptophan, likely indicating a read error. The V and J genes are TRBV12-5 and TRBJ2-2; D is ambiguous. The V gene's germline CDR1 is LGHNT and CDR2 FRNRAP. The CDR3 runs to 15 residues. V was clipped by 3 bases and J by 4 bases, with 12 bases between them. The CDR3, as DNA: TGTGCTAGTGGTTTTCTTACGGACCGCACCGGGGAGCTGTTTTAT. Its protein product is CASGFLTDRTGELFY.

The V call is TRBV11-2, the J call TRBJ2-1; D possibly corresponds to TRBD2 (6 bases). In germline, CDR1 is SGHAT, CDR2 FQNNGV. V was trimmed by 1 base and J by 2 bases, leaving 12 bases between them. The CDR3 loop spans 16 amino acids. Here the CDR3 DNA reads TGTGCCAGCAGCTTAGTACTGGGCGGGACCTACAATGAGCAGTTCTTC. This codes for CASSLVLGGTYNEQFF.

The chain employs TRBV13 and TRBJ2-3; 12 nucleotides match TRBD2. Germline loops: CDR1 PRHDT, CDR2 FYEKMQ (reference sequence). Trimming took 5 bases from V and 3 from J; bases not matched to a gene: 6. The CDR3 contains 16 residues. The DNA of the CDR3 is TGTGCCAGCAGCGACCCGGGACTAGCGGGTACAGATACGCAGTATTTT. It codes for CASSDPGLAGTDTQYF.

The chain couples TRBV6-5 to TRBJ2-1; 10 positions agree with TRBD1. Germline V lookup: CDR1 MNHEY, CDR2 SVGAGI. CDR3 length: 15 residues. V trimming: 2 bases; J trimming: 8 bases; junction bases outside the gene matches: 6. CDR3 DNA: TGTGCCAGCAGTTACCCCGGGACAGGGGAGGATGAGCAGTTCTTC. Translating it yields CASSYPGTGEDEQFF.

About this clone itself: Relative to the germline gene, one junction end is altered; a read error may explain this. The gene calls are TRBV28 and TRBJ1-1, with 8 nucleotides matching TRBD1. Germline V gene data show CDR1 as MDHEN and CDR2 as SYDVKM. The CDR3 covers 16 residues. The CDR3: CASSPRRQGRNTEALF. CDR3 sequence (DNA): TGTGCCAGCAGTCCCCGCCGACAGGGGCGGAACACTGAAGCTCTCTTT. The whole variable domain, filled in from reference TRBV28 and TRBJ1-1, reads DVKVTQSSRYLVKRTGEKVFLECVQDMDHENMFWYRQDPGLGLRLIYFSYDVKMKEKGDIPEGYSVSREKKERFSLILESASTNQTSMYLCASSPRRQGRNTEALFGQGTRLTVV.

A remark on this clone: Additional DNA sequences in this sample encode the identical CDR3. CDR3 nucleotide sequence: TGTGCCAGCAGCTTGTCGGGGGACACTGAAGCTTTCTTT. Its translation is CASSLSGDTEAFF. This chain connects TRBV7-3 to TRBJ1-1; perhaps TRBD1 as D (5 bases). V dropped 3 bases and J dropped 3 bases, with 8 bases sitting between them. Germline assignment: CDR1 SGHTA and CDR2 FQGTGA. CDR3 length equals 13 residues.

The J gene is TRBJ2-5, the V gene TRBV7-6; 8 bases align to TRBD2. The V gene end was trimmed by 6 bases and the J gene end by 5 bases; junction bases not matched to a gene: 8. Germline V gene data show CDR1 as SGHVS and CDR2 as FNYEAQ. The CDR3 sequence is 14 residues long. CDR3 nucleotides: TGTGCCAGCAGTTTTAGCGGGATAGTGGAGACCCAGTACTTC. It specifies CASSFSGIVETQYF.

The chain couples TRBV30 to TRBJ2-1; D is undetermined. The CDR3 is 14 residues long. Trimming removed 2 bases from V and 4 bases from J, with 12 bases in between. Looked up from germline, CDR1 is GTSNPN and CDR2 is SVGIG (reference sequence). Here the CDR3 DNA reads TGTGCCTGGAGTAGGCAGTTGGGATACAATGAGCAGTTCTTC. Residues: CAWSRQLGYNEQFF.

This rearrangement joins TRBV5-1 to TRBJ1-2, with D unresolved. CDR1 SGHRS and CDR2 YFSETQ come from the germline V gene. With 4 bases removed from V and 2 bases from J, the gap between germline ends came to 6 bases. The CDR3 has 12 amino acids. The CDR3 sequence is CASSPENYGYTF. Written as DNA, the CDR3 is TGCGCCAGCAGCCCGGAGAACTATGGCTACACCTTC.